Presented here are 13 T cell receptor beta chains from one specimen sequenced in a study of regulatory T cells in long-lasting Graves disease. Construction of TCR beta libraries relied on iRepertoire HTBI primers and on Arm-PCR targeting CDR3 regions. TCRdb reprocessed the multiplex PCR reads via MiXCR and lists one record per CDR3 protein. Among approximately 350,000 distinct CDR3 sequences listed, approximately 12% were seen once. Time point described: newly diagnosed GD, antithyroid drugs for less than 3 months. Following extraction of RNA from PBMCs, that RNA was used to make the TCR library. This same sample was also taken into another study, of T cells in Graves' hyperthyroidism and ophthalmopathy.

The sample in question was peripheral blood mononuclear cells (PBMCs), obtained at new diagnosis, from a patient treated with antithyroid drugs. The receptors were gathered from a woman aged 18-35 years with Graves disease.

This clonotype was seen at least ten times. The chain is built from TRBV28 and TRBJ1-1; perhaps TRBD1 as D (5 bases). V shed 3 bases and J shed 2 bases, with 16 bases lying between them. From germline, CDR1 is MDHEN and CDR2 SYDVKM. The CDR3 contains 16 residues. CDR3 loop: CASSLNPRVSNTEAFF. CDR3 DNA: TGTGCCAGCAGTTTGAACCCCAGGGTGAGCAACACTGAAGCTTTCTTT.

Details on this clonotype: A much larger clone is a single base away; this may be a read error. The chain carries TRBV7-2 and TRBJ2-2; D may match TRBD1 or TRBD2 (5 bases each). Germline V CDR1 and CDR2: SGHTA, FQGNSA. The CDR3 consists of 14 residues. The CDR3 nucleotides are TGTGCCAGCAGCTTACCTTTGGGGGTCGGGGTGCTGTTTTTT. This encodes CASSLPLGVGVLFF.

This clonotype has at least ten counts. This rearrangement joins TRBV7-2 to TRBJ2-5, with D perhaps TRBD2 (6 bases). Germline V lookup: CDR1 SGHTA, CDR2 FQGNSA. This CDR3 is built from 14 residues. Trimming pared 0 bases from V and 4 bases from J, leaving 9 bases between. The CDR3 DNA reads as TGTGCCAGCAGCTTAGCAGTCGGGAGAGAGACCCAGTACTTC. Protein: CASSLAVGRETQYF.

This clonotype was observed many times. The V call is TRBV18, the J call TRBJ1-1; tentatively, D is TRBD1 (6 bases). Germline loops: CDR1 KGHSH, CDR2 LQKENI. Deletions cut 8 bases from V and 0 bases from J, with 10 bases between. The CDR3 consists of 13 residues. CDR3 region: CASKTGLNTEAFF. DNA for the CDR3: TGTGCCAGCAAGACAGGATTGAACACTGAAGCTTTCTTT.

This clonotype was counted many times. The chain is built from TRBV6-1 and TRBJ2-3; unclear D gene. The ends were cut back, 7 bases at V and 0 bases at J, with 11 bases in the middle. Germline V gene data show CDR1 as MNHNS and CDR2 as SASEGT. This CDR3 has 14 amino acids. The CDR3 is CASTQDPSTDTQYF. CDR3 DNA: TGTGCCAGCACCCAGGACCCTAGCACAGATACGCAGTATTTT.

This clonotype was counted at least ten times. This chain links TRBV12-3 or TRBV12-4 with TRBJ1-4, with a tentative D call TRBD1 (6 bases). Trimming pared 7 bases from V and 5 bases from J, leaving 17 bases between. CDR3 length: 15 residues. The CDR3 sequence: CASTTRRQANEKLFF. For the CDR3, the DNA is TGTGCCAGCACCACCCGTCGACAGGCAAATGAAAAACTGTTTTTT.

This clonotype was found many times. The V call is TRBV6-2 or TRBV6-3, the J call TRBJ1-1; D not certain. The V gene lost 1 base and the J gene lost 0 bases, with 6 bases spanning the gap. The germline V gene has CDR1 MNHEY and CDR2 SVGEGT. CDR3 length: 14 residues. The CDR3 spells CASSYYQMNTEAFF. In DNA, the CDR3 is TGTGCCAGCAGTTACTATCAGATGAACACTGAAGCTTTCTTT.

This clonotype was seen many times. The chain carries TRBV7-9 and TRBJ2-1; 12 bases are shared with TRBD2. J was trimmed by 0 bases and V by 10 bases; bases with no gene match: 10. Germline CDR1 is SEHNR and CDR2 is FQNEAQ (reference sequence). This CDR3 has 17 residues. CDR3 nucleotide sequence: TGTGCCACCTCGCAGACTAGCGGGGGTGACTCCTACAATGAGCAGTTCTTC. It yields the protein CATSQTSGGDSYNEQFF.

This clonotype has a count of ten or more. The chain has TRBV10-3 and TRBJ2-2; 12 positions match TRBD2. In germline, CDR1 is ENHRY, CDR2 SYGVKD. V gave up 9 bases and J gave up 3 bases; unmatched junction bases: 8. The CDR3 spans 16 residues. The CDR3 is CAMLTSGSPDTGELFF. CDR3 sequence (DNA): TGTGCCATGCTGACTAGCGGGAGCCCGGACACCGGGGAGCTGTTTTTT.

The chain combines TRBV6-1 with TRBJ2-5, with 15 bases lining up with TRBD2. The CDR3 totals 19 residues. The junction had 12 bases not matched to a gene; V was cut back by 6 bases and J by 1 base. Germline loops: CDR1 MNHNS, CDR2 SASEGT. The CDR3 sequence is CASRPGTSGGWWFQETQYF. Here the CDR3 DNA reads TGTGCCAGCAGACCGGGGACTAGCGGGGGGTGGTGGTTCCAAGAGACCCAGTACTTC.

CDR3 region: CSARDSAGANTGELFF. In nucleotides, the CDR3 is TGCAGTGCTAGAGATTCGGCAGGGGCGAACACCGGGGAGCTGTTTTTT. The chain is built from TRBV20-1 and TRBJ2-2; a weak D match, TRBD1 (6 bases). V dropped 0 bases and J dropped 0 bases, with 11 bases sitting between them. CDR1 is DFQATT, CDR2 SNEGSKA, per germline (reference sequence). The CDR3 contains 16 residues.

This clonotype came up many times. The chain combines TRBV5-1 with TRBJ1-1, with a tentative D call TRBD1 (6 bases). CDR1 is SGHRS and CDR2 is YFSETQ in the germline V gene. Trimming shortened V by 6 bases and J by 1 base, and 13 bases separated the two germline ends. This CDR3 comprises 14 residues. The DNA for the CDR3 is TGCGCCAGCACCAGGGGAGGGGGGAACACTGAAGCTTTCTTT. This sequence encodes CASTRGGGNTEAFF. Using reference TRBV5-1 and TRBJ1-1 for the parts outside the CDR3, the full variable domain is KAGVTQTPRYLIKTRGQQVTLSCSPISGHRSVSWYQQTPGQGLQFLFEYFSETQRNKGNFPGRFSGRQFSNSRSEMNVSTLELGDSALYLCASTRGGGNTEAFFGQGTRLTVV.

This clonotype was counted many times. The chain combines TRBV7-6 with TRBJ2-2; unclear D gene. Germline lookup yields CDR1 SGHVS and CDR2 FNYEAQ. This CDR3 spans 12 amino acids. The V and J ends lost 5 bases and 7 bases respectively, with 8 bases between them. The DNA for the CDR3 is TGTGCCAGCAGCCTACAGCTCGGGGAGCTGTTTTTT. This sequence encodes CASSLQLGELFF.